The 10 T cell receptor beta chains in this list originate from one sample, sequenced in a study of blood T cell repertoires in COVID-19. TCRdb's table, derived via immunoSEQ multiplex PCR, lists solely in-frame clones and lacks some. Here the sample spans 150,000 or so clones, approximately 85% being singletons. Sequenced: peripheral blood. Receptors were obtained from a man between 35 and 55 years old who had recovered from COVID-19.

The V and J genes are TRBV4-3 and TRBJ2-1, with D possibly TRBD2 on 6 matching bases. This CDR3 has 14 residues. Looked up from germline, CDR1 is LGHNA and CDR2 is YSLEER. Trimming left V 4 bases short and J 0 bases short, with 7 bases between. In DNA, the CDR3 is TGCGCCAGCAGCCCCGGGGGCTCCTACAATGAGCAGTTCTTC. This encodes CASSPGGSYNEQFF.

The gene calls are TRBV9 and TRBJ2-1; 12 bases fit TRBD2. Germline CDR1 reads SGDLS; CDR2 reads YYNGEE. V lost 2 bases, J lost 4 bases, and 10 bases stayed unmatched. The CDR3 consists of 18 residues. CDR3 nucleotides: TGTGCCAGCAGCGTTCGCAGGGGGCTAGCGGGAGGGTACAATGAGCAGTTCTTC. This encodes CASSVRRGLAGGYNEQFF. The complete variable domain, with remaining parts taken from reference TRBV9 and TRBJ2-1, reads DSGVTQTPKHLITATGQRVTLRCSPRSGDLSVYWYQQSLDQGLQFLIQYYNGEERAKGNILERFSAQQFPDLHSELNLSSLELGDSALYFCASSVRRGLAGGYNEQFFGPGTRLTVL.

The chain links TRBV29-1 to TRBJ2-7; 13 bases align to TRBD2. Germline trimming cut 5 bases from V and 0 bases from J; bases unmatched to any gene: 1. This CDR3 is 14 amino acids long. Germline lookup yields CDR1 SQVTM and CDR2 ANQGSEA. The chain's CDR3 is CSVRTSGGSYEQYF. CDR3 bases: TGCAGCGTTCGGACTAGCGGGGGCTCCTACGAGCAGTACTTC.

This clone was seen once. The CDR3 spells CASGGGEQYF. The CDR3 DNA sequence: TGTGCCAGCGGGGGCGGCGAGCAGTACTTC. The V call is TRBV2, the J call TRBJ2-7, with D perhaps TRBD1 (6 bases). CDR1 is SNHLY and CDR2 is FYNNEI in the germline V gene. V lost 8 bases to trimming and J lost 6 bases, with 8 bases between them. The CDR3 is 10 residues long.

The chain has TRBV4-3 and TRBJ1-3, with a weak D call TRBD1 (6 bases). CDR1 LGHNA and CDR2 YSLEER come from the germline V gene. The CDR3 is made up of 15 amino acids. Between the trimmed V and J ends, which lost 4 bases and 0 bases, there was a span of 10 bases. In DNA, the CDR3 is TGCGCCAGCAGCCCGGACAGCCGCTCTGGAAACACCATATATTTT. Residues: CASSPDSRSGNTIYF.

The CDR3 region has the DNA TGTGCAACCAAACATTCTGTTGGCCAGCCCCAGCATTTT. This codes for CATKHSVGQPQHF. V is TRBV21-1 and J is TRBJ1-5; TRBD1, the table's D call, lacks a check against the DNA. TRBV21-1 is reported as a pseudogene. CDR3 length: 13 residues.

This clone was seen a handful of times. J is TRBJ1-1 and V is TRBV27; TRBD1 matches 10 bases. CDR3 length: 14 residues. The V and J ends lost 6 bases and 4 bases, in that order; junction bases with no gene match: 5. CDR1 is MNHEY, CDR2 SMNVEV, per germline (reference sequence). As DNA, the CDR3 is TGTGCCAGCAGCCCCTGGACAGGGGGCACTGAAGCTTTCTTT. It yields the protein CASSPWTGGTEAFF.

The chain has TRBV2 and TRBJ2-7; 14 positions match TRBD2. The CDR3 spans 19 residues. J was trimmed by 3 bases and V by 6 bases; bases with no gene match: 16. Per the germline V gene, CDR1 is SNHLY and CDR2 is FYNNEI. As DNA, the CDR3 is TGTGCCAGCAGGCCTGGGGCCTTGACTAGCGGGGGGGCGGACTACGAGCAGTACTTC. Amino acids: CASRPGALTSGGADYEQYF.

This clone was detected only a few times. The CDR3, as DNA: TGTGCCAGCAGTAGAACATCGTTCTACGAGCAGTACTTC. It codes for CASSRTSFYEQYF. The V gene is TRBV12-3 or TRBV12-4, the J gene TRBJ2-7; D remains unclear. The V end lost 5 bases, the J end lost 3 bases, and 11 bases lay between the germline ends. The CDR3 spans 13 residues.

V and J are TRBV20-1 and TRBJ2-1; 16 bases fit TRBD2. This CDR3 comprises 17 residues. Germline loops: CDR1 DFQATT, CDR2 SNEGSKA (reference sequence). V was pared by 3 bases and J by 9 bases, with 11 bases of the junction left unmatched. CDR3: CSASPGLAGGLSTEQFF. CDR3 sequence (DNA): TGCAGTGCTAGTCCGGGACTAGCGGGAGGGTTGTCCACTGAGCAGTTCTTC.